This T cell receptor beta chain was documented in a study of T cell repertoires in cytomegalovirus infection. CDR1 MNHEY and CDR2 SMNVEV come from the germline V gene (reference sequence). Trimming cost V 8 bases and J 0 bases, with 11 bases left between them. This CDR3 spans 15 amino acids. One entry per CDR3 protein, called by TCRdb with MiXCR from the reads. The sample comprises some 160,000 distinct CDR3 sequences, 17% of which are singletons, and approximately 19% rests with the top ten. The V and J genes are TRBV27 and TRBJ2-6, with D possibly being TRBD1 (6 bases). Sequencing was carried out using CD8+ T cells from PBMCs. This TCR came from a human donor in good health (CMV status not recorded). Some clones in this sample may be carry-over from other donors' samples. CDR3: CASAGAFSGANVLTF. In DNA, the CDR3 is TGTGCCAGCGCAGGGGCGTTCTCTGGGGCCAACGTCCTGACTTTC.